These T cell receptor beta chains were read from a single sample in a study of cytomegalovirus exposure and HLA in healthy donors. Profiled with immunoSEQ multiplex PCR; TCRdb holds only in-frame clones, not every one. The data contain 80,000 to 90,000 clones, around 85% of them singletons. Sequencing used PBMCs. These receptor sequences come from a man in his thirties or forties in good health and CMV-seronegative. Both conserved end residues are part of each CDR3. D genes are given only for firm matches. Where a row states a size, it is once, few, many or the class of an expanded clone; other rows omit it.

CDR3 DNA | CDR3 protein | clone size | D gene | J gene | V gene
TGTGCCAGCAGGGGCGGGGGGGCCTTCGGTGAGCAGTTCTTC | CASRGGGAFGEQFF | . | TRBD2 | TRBJ2-1 | TRBV2
TGCGCCAGCGCGAGCGGGGGCCATAATGAGCAGTTCTTC | CASASGGHNEQFF | . | TRBD2 | TRBJ2-1 | TRBV5-1
TGTGCCAGCAGCCAAGTTTCTACTAGCGGGGGGCTAGCCAAAAACATTCAGTACTTC | CASSQVSTSGGLAKNIQYF | . | TRBD2 | TRBJ2-4 | TRBV4-2
TGTGCCAGCAGCTTAGAAGGGACTGGGGGAGACTATGGCTACACCTTC | CASSLEGTGGDYGYTF | . | . | TRBJ1-2 | TRBV7-9
TGTGCCACCAGCAGAGATCAACTAGCGGGCCACAATGAGCAGTTCTTC | CATSRDQLAGHNEQFF | few | TRBD2 | TRBJ2-1 | TRBV15
TGCGCCAGCAGTCAGACAGATACGCAGTATTTT | CASSQTDTQYF | . | . | TRBJ2-3 | TRBV5-1
TGTGCCAGCAGCTTGTACAGGGACCCCTACGAGCAGTACTTC | CASSLYRDPYEQYF | . | . | TRBJ2-7 | TRBV5-5
TGTGCCAGCAGCTTAGCCAGGGATGAGCAGTTCTTC | CASSLARDEQFF | . | . | TRBJ2-1 | TRBV7-3
TGTGCCAGCAGCGTAGGGGACAGACCCTACGAGCAGTACTTC | CASSVGDRPYEQYF | . | TRBD1 | TRBJ2-7 | TRBV9
TGTGCCAGCAGGCACGGGGGGGCTCAGGAAAACTATGGCTACACCTTC | CASRHGGAQENYGYTF | . | . | TRBJ1-2 | TRBV5-4